A selection of T cell receptor beta chains follows, all from one sample in a study of blood T cells in healthy people across ages. MiXCR was run by TCRdb on the 5' RACE reads, yielding one entry per CDR3 protein. The top ten hold around 3.4% of the sample, which has hundreds of thousands of distinct CDR3 sequences, about 21% seen once. The sequenced material came from blood. All receptors derive from a man between 65 and 79 years old in good health. Both conserved end residues are part of each CDR3. D genes are given only for firm matches. Not every row has a clone size; where given, it reads once, few, many or a size class.

V gene: TRBV11-2
J gene: TRBJ2-3
D gene: TRBD2
clone size: NA
CDR3 protein: CASSRPPSGSRTDTQYF
CDR3 DNA: TGTGCCAGCAGCCGACCCCCTAGCGGGAGTAGGACAGATACGCAGTATTTT

V gene: TRBV9
J gene: TRBJ2-5
D gene: TRBD2
clone size: NA
CDR3 protein: CASSVGEGWPEAQYF
CDR3 DNA: TGTGCCAGCAGCGTAGGGGAGGGTTGGCCAGAGGCCCAGTACTTC

V gene: TRBV27
J gene: TRBJ1-2
D gene: NA
clone size: few
CDR3 protein: CASRLTDSAYGYTF
CDR3 DNA: TGTGCCAGCAGGTTGACAGATAGTGCCTATGGCTACACCTTC

V gene: TRBV29-1
J gene: TRBJ2-5
D gene: NA
clone size: few
CDR3 protein: CSVEEGSKLPFF
CDR3 DNA: TGCAGCGTTGAAGAGGGTTCAAAGCTCCCTTTCTTC

V gene: TRBV18
J gene: TRBJ2-7
D gene: NA
clone size: few
CDR3 protein: CASSPPERQPSYEQYF
CDR3 DNA: TGTGCCAGCTCACCACCGGAGAGGCAACCCTCCTACGAGCAGTACTTC

V gene: TRBV5-1
J gene: TRBJ2-5
D gene: TRBD2
clone size: NA
CDR3 protein: CASSSGLHQETQYF
CDR3 DNA: TGCGCCAGCAGCTCGGGACTACATCAAGAGACCCAGTACTTC

V gene: TRBV3-1
J gene: TRBJ2-7
D gene: TRBD1
clone size: few
CDR3 protein: CASSHTTGDEQYF
CDR3 DNA: TGTGCCAGCAGCCACACCACAGGGGATGAGCAGTACTTC

V gene: TRBV5-5
J gene: TRBJ1-4
D gene: TRBD1
clone size: NA
CDR3 protein: CASSLGQGATNEKLFF
CDR3 DNA: TGTGCCAGCAGCTTAGGGCAGGGGGCAACTAATGAAAAACTGTTTTTT

V gene: TRBV20-1
J gene: TRBJ2-5
D gene: NA
clone size: NA
CDR3 protein: CSAKGSQETQYF
CDR3 DNA: TGCAGTGCTAAAGGGAGCCAAGAGACCCAGTACTTC

V gene: TRBV20-1
J gene: TRBJ2-2
D gene: NA
clone size: few
CDR3 protein: CSASPSNTGELFF
CDR3 DNA: TGCAGTGCTAGTCCTAGCAACACCGGGGAGCTGTTTTTT

V gene: TRBV5-1
J gene: TRBJ2-5
D gene: TRBD2
clone size: few
CDR3 protein: CASSLASGELVETQYF
CDR3 DNA: TGCGCCAGCAGCTTAGCTAGCGGGGAGCTGGTGGAGACCCAGTACTTC

V gene: TRBV20-1
J gene: TRBJ2-1
D gene: NA
clone size: NA
CDR3 protein: CSARGEAPSYNEQFF
CDR3 DNA: TGCAGTGCTAGAGGGGAGGCCCCCTCCTACAATGAGCAGTTCTTC

V gene: TRBV12-3/TRBV12-4
J gene: TRBJ2-1
D gene: TRBD2
clone size: few
CDR3 protein: CASSPSGSYYNEQFF
CDR3 DNA: TGTGCCAGCAGTCCTAGCGGGAGCTACTACAATGAGCAGTTCTTC

V gene: TRBV12-3/TRBV12-4
J gene: TRBJ2-1
D gene: NA
clone size: NA
CDR3 protein: CASSVRHEQFF
CDR3 DNA: TGTGCCAGCAGTGTGAGACACGAGCAGTTCTTC

V gene: TRBV12-3/TRBV12-4
J gene: TRBJ2-3
D gene: NA
clone size: NA
CDR3 protein: CASSLGNGADTQYF
CDR3 DNA: TGTGCCAGCAGTTTAGGGAACGGCGCAGATACGCAGTATTTT

V gene: TRBV20-1
J gene: TRBJ1-2
D gene: TRBD1
clone size: few
CDR3 protein: CSALPGQGYGYTF
CDR3 DNA: TGCAGTGCTCTTCCGGGACAGGGGTATGGCTACACCTTC

V gene: TRBV20-1
J gene: TRBJ2-7
D gene: NA
clone size: few
CDR3 protein: CSARDQGNPYEQYF
CDR3 DNA: TGCAGTGCTAGAGATCAGGGGAATCCCTACGAGCAGTACTTC

V gene: TRBV25-1
J gene: TRBJ2-5
D gene: NA
clone size: few
CDR3 protein: CASSASQETQYF
CDR3 DNA: TGTGCCAGCAGTGCATCACAAGAGACCCAGTACTTC